The TCR beta chain under discussion was sequenced for a study of cytomegalovirus exposure and HLA in healthy donors. Both 60 Vbeta primers and 13 Jbeta primers went into the PCR. The repertoire was sequenced with immunoSEQ multiplex PCR; TCRdb's copy has only in-frame clones and lacks some. The listing records roughly 120,000 clones. This CDR3 has 17 amino acids. CDR1 is SGHDT, CDR2 YYEEEE, per germline. The V segment lost 8 bases and the J segment 6 bases; nucleotides outside the gene matches: 18. The receptor was derived from a man between 18 and 29 years old in good health and CMV-seronegative. Material: PBMCs. The chain is built from TRBV5-6 and TRBJ2-1; 9 nucleotides match TRBD2. CDR3 amino acids: CASLRWGAGGEGNEQFF. The CDR3 DNA sequence: TGTGCCAGTCTCCGGTGGGGAGCGGGGGGCGAGGGCAATGAGCAGTTCTTC.